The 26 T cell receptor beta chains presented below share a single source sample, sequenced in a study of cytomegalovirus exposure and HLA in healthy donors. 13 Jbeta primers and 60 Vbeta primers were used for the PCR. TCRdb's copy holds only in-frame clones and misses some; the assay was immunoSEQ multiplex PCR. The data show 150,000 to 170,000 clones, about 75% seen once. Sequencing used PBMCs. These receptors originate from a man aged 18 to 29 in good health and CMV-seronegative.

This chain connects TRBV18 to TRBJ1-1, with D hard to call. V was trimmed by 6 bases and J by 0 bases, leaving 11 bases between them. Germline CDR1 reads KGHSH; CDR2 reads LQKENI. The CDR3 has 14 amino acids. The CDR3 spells CASSGSLMNTEAFF. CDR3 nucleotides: TGTGCCAGCTCCGGGTCGCTCATGAACACTGAAGCTTTCTTT.

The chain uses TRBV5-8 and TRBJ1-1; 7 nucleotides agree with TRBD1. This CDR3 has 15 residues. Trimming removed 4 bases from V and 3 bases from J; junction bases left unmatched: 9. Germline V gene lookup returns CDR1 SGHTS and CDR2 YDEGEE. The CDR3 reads CASSRSGGAHTEAFF. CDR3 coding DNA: TGTGCCAGCAGCCGCTCAGGGGGTGCACACACTGAAGCTTTCTTT.

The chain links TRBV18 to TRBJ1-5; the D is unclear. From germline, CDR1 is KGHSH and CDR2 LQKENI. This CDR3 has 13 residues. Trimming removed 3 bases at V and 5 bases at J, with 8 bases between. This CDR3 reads CASSPGSYQPQHF. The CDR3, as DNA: TGTGCCAGCTCACCGGGGAGCTATCAGCCCCAGCATTTT.

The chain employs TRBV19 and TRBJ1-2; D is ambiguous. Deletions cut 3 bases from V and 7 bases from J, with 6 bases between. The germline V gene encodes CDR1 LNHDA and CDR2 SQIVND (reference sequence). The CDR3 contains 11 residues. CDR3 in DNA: TGTGCCAGTAGTATGATGAGTGGCTACACCTTC. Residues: CASSMMSGYTF.

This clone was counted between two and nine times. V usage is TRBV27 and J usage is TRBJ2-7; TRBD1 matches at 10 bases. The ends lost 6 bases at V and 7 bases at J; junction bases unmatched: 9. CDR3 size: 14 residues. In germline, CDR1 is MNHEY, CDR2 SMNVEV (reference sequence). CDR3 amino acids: CASSLAGQGKEQYF. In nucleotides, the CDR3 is TGTGCCAGCAGCTTAGCGGGACAGGGGAAGGAGCAGTACTTC.

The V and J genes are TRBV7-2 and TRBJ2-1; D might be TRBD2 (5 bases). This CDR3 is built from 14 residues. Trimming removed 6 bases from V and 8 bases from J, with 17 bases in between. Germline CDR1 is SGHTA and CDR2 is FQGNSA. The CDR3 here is CASSRGEGPYEQFF. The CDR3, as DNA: TGTGCCAGCAGTCGGGGTGAAGGTCCGTATGAGCAGTTCTTC.

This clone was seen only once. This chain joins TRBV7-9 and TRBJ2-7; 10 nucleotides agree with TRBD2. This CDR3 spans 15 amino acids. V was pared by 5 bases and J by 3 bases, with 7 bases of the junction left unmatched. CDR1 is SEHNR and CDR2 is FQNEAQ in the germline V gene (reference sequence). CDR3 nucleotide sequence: TGTGCCAGCAGCCAACTAGCGGGAATTGACTACGAGCAGTACTTC. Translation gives CASSQLAGIDYEQYF.

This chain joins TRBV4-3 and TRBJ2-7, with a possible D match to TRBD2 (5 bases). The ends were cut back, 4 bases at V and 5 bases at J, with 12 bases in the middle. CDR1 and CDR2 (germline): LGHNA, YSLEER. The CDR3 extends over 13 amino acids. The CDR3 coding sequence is TGCGCCAGCAGCCCTGGTTACGGGAACGAGCAGTACTTC. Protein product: CASSPGYGNEQYF.

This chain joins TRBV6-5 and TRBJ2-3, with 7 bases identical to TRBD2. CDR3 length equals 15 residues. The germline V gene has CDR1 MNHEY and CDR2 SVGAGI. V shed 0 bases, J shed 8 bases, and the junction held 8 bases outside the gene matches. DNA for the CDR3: TGTGCCAGCAGTTACTCGGGACTACGGATTAGTACGCAGTATTTT. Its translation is CASSYSGLRISTQYF.

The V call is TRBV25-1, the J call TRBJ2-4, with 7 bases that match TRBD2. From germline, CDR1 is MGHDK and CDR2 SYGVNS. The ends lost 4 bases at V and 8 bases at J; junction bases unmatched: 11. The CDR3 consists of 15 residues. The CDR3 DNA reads TGTGCCAGCAGTGCCGGGGGGACGGCGGGGGACATTCAGTACTTC. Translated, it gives CASSAGGTAGDIQYF. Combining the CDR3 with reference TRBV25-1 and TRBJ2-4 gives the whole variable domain EADIYQTPRYLVIGTGKKITLECSQTMGHDKMYWYQQDPGMELHLIHYSYGVNSTEKGDLSSESTVSRIRTEHFPLTLESARPSHTSQYLCASSAGGTAGDIQYFGAGTRLSVL.

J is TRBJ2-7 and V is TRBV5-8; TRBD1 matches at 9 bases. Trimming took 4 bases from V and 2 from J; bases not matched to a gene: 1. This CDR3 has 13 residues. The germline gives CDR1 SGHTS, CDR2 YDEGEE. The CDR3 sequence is CASSRTGAYEQYF. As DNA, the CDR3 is TGTGCCAGCAGCCGGACAGGGGCCTACGAGCAGTACTTC.

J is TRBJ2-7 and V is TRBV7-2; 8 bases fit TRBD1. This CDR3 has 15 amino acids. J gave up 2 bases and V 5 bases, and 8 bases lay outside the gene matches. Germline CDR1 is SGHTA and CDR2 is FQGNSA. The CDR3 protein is CASSGGQGITYEQYF. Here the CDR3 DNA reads TGTGCCAGCAGCGGCGGACAGGGAATAACCTACGAGCAGTACTTC.

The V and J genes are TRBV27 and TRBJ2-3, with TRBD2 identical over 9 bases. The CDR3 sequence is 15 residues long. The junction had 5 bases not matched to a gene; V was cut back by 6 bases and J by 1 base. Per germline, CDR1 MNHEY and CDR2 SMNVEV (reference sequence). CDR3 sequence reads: CASRRTSAGTDTQYF. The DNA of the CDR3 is TGTGCCAGCAGAAGGACTAGCGCCGGCACAGATACGCAGTATTTT.

The CDR3 DNA reads TGTGCCATCAGCCCGGGACAGAGTAATCAGCCCCAGCATTTT. It encodes CAISPGQSNQPQHF. The chain recombines TRBV10-3 with TRBJ1-5, with TRBD1 matching 7 bases. The junction had 6 bases not matched to a gene; V was cut back by 6 bases and J by 4 bases. The CDR3 length is 14 residues. Germline CDR1 is ENHRY and CDR2 is SYGVKD.

CDR3 protein: CASSPEPNTANYGYTF. CDR3 in DNA: TGCGCCAGCAGCCCAGAACCCAACACAGCTAACTATGGCTACACCTTC. The V gene is TRBV4-3, the J gene TRBJ1-2; D not resolved. Germline CDR1 is LGHNA and CDR2 is YSLEER. Trimming left V 4 bases short and J 0 bases short, with 15 bases between. This CDR3 spans 16 amino acids.

DNA for the CDR3: TGTGCCAGCAGCCTGAGCGGGGAAGAGTACTTC. Translation: CASSLSGEEYF. V and J are TRBV5-5 and TRBJ2-7; 7 positions agree with TRBD2. The germline V gene encodes CDR1 SGHKS and CDR2 YYEKEE (reference sequence). J lost 11 bases, V lost 4 bases, and 6 bases had no gene match. The CDR3 sequence is 11 residues long.

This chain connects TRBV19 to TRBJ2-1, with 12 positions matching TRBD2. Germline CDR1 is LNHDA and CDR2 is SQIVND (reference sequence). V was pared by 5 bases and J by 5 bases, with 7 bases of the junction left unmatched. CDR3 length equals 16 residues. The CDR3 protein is CASSPSSGRAHNEQFF. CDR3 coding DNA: TGTGCCAGTAGTCCCTCTAGCGGGAGGGCCCACAATGAGCAGTTCTTC.

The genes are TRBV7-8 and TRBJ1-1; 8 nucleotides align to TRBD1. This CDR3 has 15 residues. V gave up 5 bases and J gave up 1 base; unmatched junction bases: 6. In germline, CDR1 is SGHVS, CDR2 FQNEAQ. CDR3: CASSQPDRANTEAFF. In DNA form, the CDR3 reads TGTGCCAGCAGCCAACCGGACAGGGCGAACACTGAAGCTTTCTTT.

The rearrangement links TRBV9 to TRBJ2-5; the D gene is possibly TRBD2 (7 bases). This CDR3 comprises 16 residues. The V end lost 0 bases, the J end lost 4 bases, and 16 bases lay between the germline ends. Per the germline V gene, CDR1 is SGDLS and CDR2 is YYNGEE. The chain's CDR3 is CASSVEGGWVGETQYF. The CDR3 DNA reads TGTGCCAGCAGCGTAGAGGGGGGGTGGGTGGGAGAGACCCAGTACTTC.

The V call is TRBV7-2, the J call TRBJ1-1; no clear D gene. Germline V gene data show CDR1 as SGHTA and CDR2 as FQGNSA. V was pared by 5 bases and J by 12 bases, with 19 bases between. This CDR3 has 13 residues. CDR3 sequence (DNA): TGTGCCAGCAGCCCCGAGGCCTACGGTGCCCCTTTCTTT. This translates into CASSPEAYGAPFF.

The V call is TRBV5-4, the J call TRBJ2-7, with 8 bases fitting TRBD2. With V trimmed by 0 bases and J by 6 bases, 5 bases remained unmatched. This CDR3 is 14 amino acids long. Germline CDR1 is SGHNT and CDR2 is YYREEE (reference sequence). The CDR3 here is CASSLAGRDLEQYF. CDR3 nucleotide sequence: TGTGCCAGCAGCTTGGCCGGGAGGGACCTCGAGCAGTACTTC.

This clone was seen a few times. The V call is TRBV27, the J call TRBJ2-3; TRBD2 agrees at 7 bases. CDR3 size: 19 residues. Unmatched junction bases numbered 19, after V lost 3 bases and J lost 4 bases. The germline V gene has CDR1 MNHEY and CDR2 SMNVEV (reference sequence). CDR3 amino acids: CASSFNLGGQAGESDTQYF. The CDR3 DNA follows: TGTGCCAGCAGTTTCAACTTGGGGGGTCAGGCGGGAGAGTCAGATACGCAGTATTTT.

In nucleotides, the CDR3 is TGTGCCAGCAGCCCCCGGCCCGGGGGCTACGAGCAGTACTTC. Translated, it gives CASSPRPGGYEQYF. V gene TRBV27 combines with J gene TRBJ2-7; D may be TRBD2 (6 bases). The ends were cut back, 6 bases at V and 3 bases at J, with 15 bases in the middle. CDR3 length: 14 amino acids. Germline V gives CDR1 MNHEY, CDR2 SMNVEV (reference sequence).

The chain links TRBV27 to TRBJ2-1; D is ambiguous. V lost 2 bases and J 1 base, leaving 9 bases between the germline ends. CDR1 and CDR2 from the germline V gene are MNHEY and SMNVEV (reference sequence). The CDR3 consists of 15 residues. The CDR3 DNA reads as TGTGCCAGCAGTTTAAGTTGGAGTTCCTACAATGAGCAGTTCTTC. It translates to CASSLSWSSYNEQFF.

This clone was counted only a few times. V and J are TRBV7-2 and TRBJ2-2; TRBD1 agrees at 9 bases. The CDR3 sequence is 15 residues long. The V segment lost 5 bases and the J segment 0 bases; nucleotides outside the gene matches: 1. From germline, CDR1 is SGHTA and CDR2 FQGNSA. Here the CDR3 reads CASSRQGANTGELFF. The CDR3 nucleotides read TGTGCCAGCAGCAGACAGGGGGCGAACACCGGGGAGCTGTTTTTT. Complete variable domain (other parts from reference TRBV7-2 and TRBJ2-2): GAGVSQSPSNKVTEKGKDVELRCDPISGHTALYWYRQSLGQGLEFLIYFQGNSAPDKSGLPSDRFSAERTGGSVSTLTIQRTQQEDSAVYLCASSRQGANTGELFFGEGSRLTVL.

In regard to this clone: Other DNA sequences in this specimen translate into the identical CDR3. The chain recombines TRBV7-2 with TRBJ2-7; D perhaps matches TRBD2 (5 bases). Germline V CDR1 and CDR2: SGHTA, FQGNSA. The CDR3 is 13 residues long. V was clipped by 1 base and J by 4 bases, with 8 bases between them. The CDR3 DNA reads TGTGCCAGCAGCTTAGGCGGAGGTTACGAGCAGTACTTC. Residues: CASSLGGGYEQYF.